This TCR beta chain appears in the sequencing data of a study of CD4 and CD8 cells across lung adenocarcinoma regions listed by TCRdb under 2018. Regarding the research as a whole: The study compared tumor centers with tumor margins to examine intratumor heterogeneity of the T cell receptor repertoire.

Many counts were recorded for this clonotype. Its antigen specificity is not known. The sample holds no much larger clone one base away, and base qualities are not on file. The donors were patients who had localized lung adenocarcinoma, which is a subtype of non-small cell lung cancer. The margins of localized lung adenocarcinomas were where the samples came from. For TCR repertoire analysis, CD4+ T cells from tumor tissue were profiled separately from CD8+ T cells. The library came from PCR. TCRdb shows the sequencer as HiSeq X Ten. Starting from the raw public reads, TCRdb applied fastp trimming at Q25, assembled clones with MiXCR and retained in-frame beta chains. Merged by CDR3 protein, the rows form single entries marked with the most common genes and DNA. This sample is represented by 7,500 to 8,500 distinct CDR3 sequences; approximately 46% of them were singletons. In total, the top ten clones hold 30% of the sample.

The CDR3 has 17 amino acids, counting the end cysteine and phenylalanine. Left in the record is the CDR3 DNA by itself, 51 bases read in frame from the first base. Reading the germline V gene gives CDR1 SGHTA and CDR2 FQGNSA. V and J are trimmed by 3 bases and 5 bases, and the gene matches miss 7 bases of the junction. This sequence was found in a male donor with lung adenocarcinoma. The CD4 and CD8 labels of this study may be unreliable. Sequencing was done on a sample of CD4+ T cells from the margin of a lung tumor. In light of the paper, this sample's cell subset or site label describes: tumor margin region. The chain uses TRBV7-2 and TRBJ2-2; a stretch of 12 junction bases matches TRBD2. The bases are TGTGCCAGCAGCTTGTCTAGCGGGAGGGCTCGAACCGGGGAGCTGTTTTTT. This translates into CASSLSSGRARTGELFF.